Each of the 27 T cell receptor beta chains below was sequenced from the same sample in a study of T-cell reconstitution after alpha-beta-depleted transplantation in children. It was with unique molecular identifiers that the TCRbeta library was prepared. Each CDR3 protein gets one entry after TCRdb re-called the PCR reads with MiXCR. The sample yields about 110,000 distinct CDR3 sequences, 5.5% to 6.5% seen once. The material sequenced was PBMCs, mostly from graft donor cells, taken 360 days after TCRalphabeta/CD19-depleted stem cell transplant. These receptors all stem from a male patient between 2 and 10 years old who had a stem cell transplant for acute lymphoblastic leukemia, so the T cells may come from the graft donor.

V is TRBV28 and J is TRBJ2-7, with 10 bases identical to TRBD2. The V gene end was trimmed by 5 bases and the J gene end by 0 bases; junction bases not matched to a gene: 7. CDR1 is MDHEN, CDR2 SYDVKM, per germline. This CDR3 has 16 amino acids. CDR3 nucleotide sequence: TGTGCCAGCAGTCTCCCGTTAGCGGGGGGCTCCTACGAGCAGTACTTC. Protein sequence: CASSLPLAGGSYEQYF.

This clonotype was recorded many times. The V and J genes are TRBV5-6 and TRBJ2-4; D unresolved. This CDR3 is built from 14 residues. V was pared by 4 bases and J by 6 bases, with 14 bases between. Germline values: CDR1 SGHDT, CDR2 YYEEEE. The CDR3 coding sequence is TGTGCCAGCAGCCCCACGGCCAGAGCAAACATTCAGTACTTC. It encodes CASSPTARANIQYF.

V usage is TRBV28 and J usage is TRBJ2-1, with D perhaps assigned TRBD1 or TRBD2 (5 bases each). In germline, CDR1 is MDHEN, CDR2 SYDVKM. V was clipped by 6 bases and J by 6 bases, with 18 bases between them. This CDR3 region has 15 residues. The CDR3 DNA follows: TGTGCCAGCAGCCTCCCGGGGCTCCATACCAATGAGCAGTTCTTC. It encodes CASSLPGLHTNEQFF. The full variable domain, completed using reference TRBV28 and TRBJ2-1, is DVKVTQSSRYLVKRTGEKVFLECVQDMDHENMFWYRQDPGLGLRLIYFSYDVKMKEKGDIPEGYSVSREKKERFSLILESASTNQTSMYLCASSLPGLHTNEQFFGPGTRLTVL.

There are many counts of this clonotype. The genes are TRBV20-1 and TRBJ2-7, with D unclear. In germline, CDR1 is DFQATT, CDR2 SNEGSKA (reference sequence). The length of the CDR3 is 14 residues. Between the trimmed V and J ends, which lost 1 base and 0 bases, there was a span of 10 bases. The CDR3 DNA reads as TGCAGTGCTAGAGTGCGCAGGACCTCCTACGAGCAGTACTTC. The encoded protein is CSARVRRTSYEQYF.

This clonotype was picked up many times. The chain links TRBV6-1 to TRBJ2-3, with a possible D match to TRBD2 (6 bases). Trimming stripped 5 bases from V and 4 bases from J, with 13 bases between. Germline V CDR1 and CDR2: MNHNS, SASEGT. The CDR3 length is 14 residues. The CDR3, as DNA: TGTGCCAGCAGTCCCAGGAGGGACCCAGATACGCAGTATTTT. It specifies CASSPRRDPDTQYF.

The chain couples TRBV20-1 to TRBJ2-5; the D gene is possibly TRBD1 (5 bases). This CDR3 is built from 13 residues. Germline V gene sequence: CDR1 DFQATT, CDR2 SNEGSKA (reference sequence). Trimming removed 3 bases from V and 4 bases from J, with 12 bases in between. CDR3 sequence reads: CSASRVRRETQYF. In DNA form, the CDR3 reads TGCAGTGCTAGCAGGGTTAGGAGAGAGACCCAGTACTTC.

This clonotype has a handful of counts. V is TRBV20-1 and J is TRBJ1-5, with D uncertain. Germline V CDR1 and CDR2: DFQATT, SNEGSKA (reference sequence). The CDR3 has 15 residues. V lost 2 bases, J lost 0 bases, and 11 bases lay in between. The CDR3 coding sequence is TGCAGTGCTAGAAAGAGCGTCTATAGCAATCAGCCCCAGCATTTT. Amino acid sequence: CSARKSVYSNQPQHF.

This clonotype was counted at least ten times. V gene TRBV20-1 combines with J gene TRBJ1-6; no definite D call. V was pared by 1 base and J by 0 bases, with 4 bases between. This CDR3 has 14 amino acids. Germline CDR1 reads DFQATT; CDR2 reads SNEGSKA (reference sequence). The CDR3 nucleotides read TGCAGTGCTAGAGGGAGCTCCTATAATTCACCCCTCCACTTT. Its protein product is CSARGSSYNSPLHF.

This clonotype has ten or more counts. The V gene is TRBV4-2, the J gene TRBJ2-1; D remains unclear. V was trimmed by 1 base and J by 8 bases, leaving 9 bases between them. Germline V gene data show CDR1 as LGHNA and CDR2 as YNFKEQ. The CDR3 is 13 amino acids. The CDR3 coding sequence is TGTGCCAGCAGCCAAGCCCTAGGCCATGAGCAGTTCTTC. This translates into CASSQALGHEQFF.

The rearrangement uses TRBV7-9 and TRBJ2-3; D ambiguous. The germline V gene encodes CDR1 SEHNR and CDR2 FQNEAQ (reference sequence). There are 13 residues in the CDR3. V was cut by 5 bases and J by 6 bases, with 12 bases left in between. The CDR3 region has the DNA TGTGCCAGCAGCGCGCAGCTCTCGGATACGCAGTATTTT. This translates into CASSAQLSDTQYF.

This clonotype was seen ten or more times. V usage is TRBV29-1 and J usage is TRBJ1-4; D gene unclear. The germline V and J ends were trimmed by 6 bases and 4 bases, with 18 bases remaining between them. Germline assignment: CDR1 SQVTM and CDR2 ANQGSEA. The CDR3 spans 15 residues. CDR3 sequence: CSVGPRGLDNEKLFF. DNA of the CDR3: TGCAGCGTGGGCCCCCGAGGATTAGATAATGAAAAACTGTTTTTT.

This clonotype was seen many times. The V gene is TRBV5-1, the J gene TRBJ2-5, with D hard to call. The ends were cut back, 3 bases at V and 3 bases at J, with 3 bases in the middle. Germline CDR1 SGHRS, CDR2 YFSETQ. The CDR3 consists of 11 residues. The CDR3 DNA sequence: TGCGCCAGCAGCTATAAAGAGACCCAGTACTTC. This sequence encodes CASSYKETQYF. Together with reference TRBV5-1 and TRBJ2-5, the CDR3 gives the full variable domain: KAGVTQTPRYLIKTRGQQVTLSCSPISGHRSVSWYQQTPGQGLQFLFEYFSETQRNKGNFPGRFSGRQFSNSRSEMNVSTLELGDSALYLCASSYKETQYFGPGTRLLVL.

This clonotype was counted between two and nine times. The chain couples TRBV7-9 to TRBJ2-7, with D hard to call. The CDR3 runs to 16 residues. CDR1 is SEHNR, CDR2 FQNEAQ, per germline (reference sequence). V lost 1 base, J lost 1 base, and 14 bases lay in between. The CDR3 spells CASSLGWQKLSYEQYF. As DNA, the CDR3 is TGTGCCAGCAGCTTAGGGTGGCAGAAGCTTTCCTACGAGCAGTACTTC.

This clonotype was picked up a small number of times. The chain employs TRBV28 and TRBJ1-5, with D maybe TRBD1 (5 bases). CDR1 is MDHEN, CDR2 SYDVKM, per germline. The CDR3 contains 13 residues. The V end lost 5 bases, the J end lost 5 bases, and 10 bases lay between the germline ends. The CDR3 loop reads CASSRDGHQPQHF. CDR3 DNA sequence: TGTGCCAGCAGTCGGGACGGTCATCAGCCCCAGCATTTT.

Turning to this clonotype: Just one base apart from a much larger clone, this may be a read error. The gene calls are TRBV24-1 and TRBJ2-1; no clear D gene. Trimming stripped 4 bases from V and 3 bases from J, with 12 bases between. The CDR3 consists of 15 residues. Germline V gene lookup returns CDR1 KGHDR and CDR2 SFDVKD. The DNA of the CDR3 is TGTGCCACCAGTGAACGCGCGAGAGTCTACAATGAGCAGTTCTTC. It codes for CATSERARVYNEQFF.

The chain links TRBV2 to TRBJ2-3; TRBD2 matches 8 bases. The germline CDR1 and CDR2 sequences are SNHLY and FYNNEI. The CDR3 loop spans 15 amino acids. V shed 5 bases and J 3 bases; nucleotides not matched to a gene: 7. The CDR3 loop is CASSPRLASTDTQYF. CDR3 nucleotide sequence: TGTGCCAGCAGTCCCCGACTAGCGAGTACAGATACGCAGTATTTT.

This clonotype was detected ten times or more. The chain uses TRBV6-5 and TRBJ1-2; D may be TRBD1 (6 bases). V was pared by 6 bases and J by 2 bases, with 16 bases between. Germline V gene sequence: CDR1 MNHEY, CDR2 SVGAGI. The CDR3 is made up of 15 amino acids. The CDR3 DNA reads TGTGCCAGCAGCCTCTCGGGGGCCAGGAACTATGGCTACACCTTC. It is translated as CASSLSGARNYGYTF.

V is TRBV14 and J is TRBJ2-3; D might be TRBD1 or TRBD2, each matching 5 bases. CDR1 and CDR2 from the germline V gene are SGHDN and FVKESK. This CDR3 is 17 amino acids long. Trimming cost V 0 bases and J 3 bases, with 16 bases left between them. As DNA, the CDR3 is TGTGCCAGCAGCCAAGATCCTGCCATGGGACCTACAGATACGCAGTATTTT. This sequence encodes CASSQDPAMGPTDTQYF.

This clonotype has a count of ten or more. This CDR3 is CASSAIQGKGSYEQYF. In nucleotides, the CDR3 is TGTGCCAGCAGTGCTATACAGGGGAAGGGATCCTACGAGCAGTACTTC. The J gene is TRBJ2-7, the V gene TRBV27; 7 nucleotides align to TRBD1. The CDR3 loop spans 16 amino acids. V lost 5 bases and J lost 1; bases outside the gene matches: 11. Germline assignment: CDR1 MNHEY and CDR2 SMNVEV (reference sequence).

This clonotype came up a few times. The V call is TRBV28, the J call TRBJ2-7; D ambiguous. The CDR3 has 12 residues. Germline CDR1 MDHEN, CDR2 SYDVKM. V lost 0 bases and J 3 bases, leaving 3 bases between the germline ends. CDR3 DNA sequence: TGTGCCAGCAGTTTATGGGTCTACGAGCAGTACTTC. Its protein is CASSLWVYEQYF. Full variable domain (rest looked up from reference TRBV28 and TRBJ2-7): DVKVTQSSRYLVKRTGEKVFLECVQDMDHENMFWYRQDPGLGLRLIYFSYDVKMKEKGDIPEGYSVSREKKERFSLILESASTNQTSMYLCASSLWVYEQYFGPGTRLTVT.

This clonotype has ten or more counts. The genes are TRBV9 and TRBJ2-2; D unclear. The CDR3 length is 14 residues. CDR1 SGDLS and CDR2 YYNGEE come from the germline V gene. The V end lost 2 bases, the J end lost 0 bases, and 5 bases lay between the germline ends. CDR3 sequence reads: CASSVAANTGELFF. The DNA for the CDR3 is TGTGCCAGCAGCGTTGCCGCGAACACCGGGGAGCTGTTTTTT.

In its sample, this clonotype was seen many times. The J gene is TRBJ2-7, the V gene TRBV11-2; a possible D gene is TRBD2 (5 bases). Trimming removed 5 bases from V and 3 bases from J, with 14 bases in between. CDR3 length: 14 amino acids. The V gene's germline CDR1 is SGHAT and CDR2 FQNNGV. DNA for the CDR3: TGTGCCAGCAGCGGTTGGGAGAAAGGCTACGAGCAGTACTTC. This encodes CASSGWEKGYEQYF. Looking up the rest from reference TRBV11-2 and TRBJ2-7 gives the full variable domain: EAGVAQSPRYKIIEKRQSVAFWCNPISGHATLYWYQQILGQGPKLLIQFQNNGVVDDSQLPKDRFSAERLKGVDSTLKIQPAKLEDSAVYLCASSGWEKGYEQYFGPGTRLTVT.

V usage is TRBV6-5 and J usage is TRBJ2-7, with D uncertain. The CDR3 runs 12 residues. Germline CDR1 is MNHEY and CDR2 is SVGAGI. V lost 5 bases, J lost 5 bases, and 10 bases lay in between. CDR3 residues: CASSATDDEQYF. The CDR3 DNA is TGTGCCAGCAGTGCTACCGACGACGAGCAGTACTTC.

Worth noting for this clonotype: This clone may be a read error of a much larger clone one base away. The chain has TRBV10-3 and TRBJ2-7; TRBD1 is a possible D gene (6 bases). Germline V CDR1 and CDR2: ENHRY, SYGVKD. This CDR3 is built from 14 residues. The CDR3 here is CAISEWGPDYEKYF. The CDR3 DNA follows: TGTGCCATCAGTGAATGGGGGCCCGACTACGAGAAGTACTTC.

The chain has TRBV7-9 and TRBJ2-1, with a possible D match to TRBD2 (5 bases). The V and J ends lost 3 bases and 1 base respectively, with 10 bases between them. The CDR3 spans 15 residues. CDR1 SEHNR and CDR2 FQNEAQ come from the germline V gene (reference sequence). For the CDR3, the DNA is TGTGCCAGCAGCTTTCCAGCGGTTTCCTACAATGAGCAGTTCTTC. Its protein is CASSFPAVSYNEQFF.

Turning to this clonotype: An end of the junction differs from the germline gene, which may be a read error. CDR3 DNA sequence: TGCGTCAGCAGCCGGATTGTCGACAGGGACTACGAGCAGTACTTC. As protein: CVSSRIVDRDYEQYF. This chain uses TRBV4-3 with TRBJ2-7; 7 nucleotides align to TRBD1. Looked up from germline, CDR1 is LGHNA and CDR2 is YSLEER. The length of the CDR3 is 15 residues.

In its sample, this clonotype was seen many times. The CDR3 nucleotides are TGTGCCAGCAGCCCCCGCGTCAAAAAGACCCAGTACTTC. Its translation: CASSPRVKKTQYF. The chain employs TRBV7-2 and TRBJ2-5; no clear D. Per the germline V gene, CDR1 is SGHTA and CDR2 is FQGNSA. The V gene lost 5 bases and the J gene lost 6 bases, with 13 bases spanning the gap. The length of the CDR3 is 13 residues.